One sample yielded the 13 T cell receptor beta chains listed below, sequenced in a study of graft-versus-host responses after intestinal transplantation (dated by TCRdb to the early 2020s). Antigens for these TCRs are unknown. To prepare the library, the immunoSEQ multiplex PCR assay was applied. Not all clones reach the TCRdb copy of this immuneACCESS table, which keeps in-frame sequences only. Checked studies attribute under half of the gap to unresolved V genes and leave the rest unexplained. In this sample the table shows some 130,000 clones, 90% to 95% of which occur a single time. The ten largest clones add up to over 0.15% of the sample. The label giving this sample's time point can be read as: cells obtained before transplantation from donor or recipient. The source was unstimulated CD4+ T cells sorted from spleen or lymph node cells, collected before intestinal transplant. All receptors derive from a human donor who received an intestinal transplant.

The gene calls are TRBV2 and TRBJ2-5; perhaps TRBD1 as D (7 bases). The germline V and J ends were trimmed by 7 bases and 5 bases, with 17 bases remaining between them. Germline CDR1 and CDR2: SNHLY and FYNNEI. The CDR3 is 14 residues long. The CDR3 DNA sequence: TGTGCCAGCACCGGCGGCAGGGGGAGGGAGACCCAGTACTTC. Its protein is CASTGGRGRETQYF.

The chain combines TRBV20-1 with TRBJ2-7; 7 bases match TRBD1. Per the germline V gene, CDR1 is DFQATT and CDR2 is SNEGSKA (reference sequence). This CDR3 has 11 amino acids. Germline trimming cut 5 bases from V and 6 bases from J; bases unmatched to any gene: 4. CDR3 sequence: CSAQTGREQYF. The CDR3 DNA is TGCAGTGCTCAGACAGGGCGCGAGCAGTACTTC.

The chain recombines TRBV19 with TRBJ2-2; D might be TRBD2 (7 bases). The germline CDR1 and CDR2 sequences are LNHDA and SQIVND (reference sequence). The CDR3 totals 15 residues. Trimming pared 3 bases from V and 3 bases from J, leaving 11 bases between. In DNA, the CDR3 is TGTGCCAGTAGTATTCGGGGGGCGGACACCGGGGAGCTGTTTTTT. This translates into CASSIRGADTGELFF. Supplemented by reference TRBV19 and TRBJ2-2, the full variable domain reads DGGITQSPKYLFRKEGQNVTLSCEQNLNHDAMYWYRQDPGQGLRLIYYSQIVNDFQKGDIAEGYSVSREKKESFPLTVTSAQKNPTAFYLCASSIRGADTGELFFGEGSRLTVL.

The chain has TRBV7-9 and TRBJ1-3, with a tentative D call TRBD1 (5 bases). V was pared by 3 bases and J by 5 bases, with 11 bases between. The CDR3 has 14 residues. Germline loops: CDR1 SEHNR, CDR2 FQNEAQ (reference sequence). The CDR3, as DNA: TGTGCCAGCAGCTTTGAGGGGCTCAGAAACACCATATATTTT. Translation: CASSFEGLRNTIYF.

V is TRBV19 and J is TRBJ2-7, with 8 bases matching TRBD1. Trimming took 3 bases from V and 4 from J; bases not matched to a gene: 8. CDR3 length: 15 amino acids. Per the germline V gene, CDR1 is LNHDA and CDR2 is SQIVND (reference sequence). The CDR3 region has the DNA TGTGCCAGTAGTATGAAGCAGGGGGCTTTTTACGAGCAGTACTTC. It is translated as CASSMKQGAFYEQYF.

The chain joins TRBV7-9 to TRBJ2-2; 9 bases match TRBD1. The CDR3 is made up of 16 amino acids. V lost 0 bases, J lost 5 bases, and 4 bases stayed unmatched. The germline CDR1 and CDR2 sequences are SEHNR and FQNEAQ (reference sequence). In nucleotides, the CDR3 is TGTGCCAGCAGCTTAGCGGGGACAGGGAAGACCGGGGAGCTGTTTTTT. Translation: CASSLAGTGKTGELFF.

CDR3 DNA: TGTGCCAGCTCCTGGGGCTCTGGGGCCAACGTCCTGACTTTC. Its translation is CASSWGSGANVLTF. This chain uses TRBV25-1 with TRBJ2-6; D ambiguous. This CDR3 region has 14 residues. Between the trimmed V and J ends, which lost 8 bases and 0 bases, there was a span of 8 bases. The germline V gene encodes CDR1 MGHDK and CDR2 SYGVNS. Full variable domain (missing parts from reference TRBV25-1 and TRBJ2-6): EADIYQTPRYLVIGTGKKITLECSQTMGHDKMYWYQQDPGMELHLIHYSYGVNSTEKGDLSSESTVSRIRTEHFPLTLESARPSHTSQYLCASSWGSGANVLTFGAGSRLTVL.

The chain combines TRBV15 with TRBJ1-5, with D unresolved. Trimming stripped 0 bases from V and 7 bases from J, with 16 bases between. The CDR3 totals 16 residues. Germline V gene lookup returns CDR1 LNHNV and CDR2 YYDKDF (reference sequence). DNA of the CDR3: TGTGCCACCAGCAGAGATCGTGAAGGTAGTGGGCAGCCCCAGCATTTT. Protein sequence: CATSRDREGSGQPQHF.

The chain's CDR3 is CASSWTGDNSPLHF. The CDR3 DNA sequence: TGTGCCAGCAGCTGGACGGGGGATAATTCACCCCTCCACTTT. The V gene is TRBV7-9, the J gene TRBJ1-6, with D tentatively TRBD1 (5 bases). Per germline, CDR1 SEHNR and CDR2 FQNEAQ (reference sequence). The CDR3 sequence is 14 residues long. V was pared by 4 bases and J by 5 bases, with 9 bases between. The entire variable domain, with the rest obtained from reference TRBV7-9 and TRBJ1-6, is as follows: DTGVSQNPRHKITKRGQNVTFRCDPISEHNRLYWYRQTLGQGPEFLTYFQNEAQLEKSRLLSDRFSAERPKGSFSTLEIQRTEQGDSAMYLCASSWTGDNSPLHFGNGTRLTVT.

The chain joins TRBV15 to TRBJ1-2, with unresolved D. V was clipped by 3 bases and J by 7 bases, with 12 bases between them. The CDR3 has 13 residues. Germline CDR1 and CDR2: LNHNV and YYDKDF (reference sequence). The chain's CDR3 is CATSSQAARGYTF. The CDR3 nucleotides are TGTGCCACCAGCAGTCAGGCGGCGCGTGGCTACACCTTC.

The chain links TRBV6-5 to TRBJ2-1; D call uncertain. The CDR3 contains 15 residues. From germline, CDR1 is MNHEY and CDR2 SVGAGI. Trimming pared 2 bases from V and 3 bases from J, leaving 11 bases between. CDR3 sequence (DNA): TGTGCCAGCAGTTACACCATCGCGAGCTACAATGAGCAGTTCTTC. Residues: CASSYTIASYNEQFF.

As to this clone: Other DNA variants within this sample encode the same CDR3. This rearrangement joins TRBV5-1 to TRBJ2-1; 8 bases are shared with TRBD1. The CDR3 is 15 amino acids. CDR1 is SGHRS, CDR2 YFSETQ, per germline. V was clipped by 0 bases and J by 1 base; unmatched bases: 0. The CDR3 loop reads CASSLGQGSYNEQFF. The CDR3, as DNA: TGCGCCAGCAGCTTGGGACAGGGGTCCTACAATGAGCAGTTCTTC.

V and J are TRBV19 and TRBJ2-7; TRBD1 or TRBD2 may be the D gene (5 bases each). This CDR3 comprises 13 residues. Germline V CDR1 and CDR2: LNHDA, SQIVND (reference sequence). The V gene lost 11 bases and the J gene lost 3 bases, with 17 bases spanning the gap. CDR3 nucleotides: TGTGCCGCTATACGGGGACCGCACTACGAGCAGTACTTC. Protein product: CAAIRGPHYEQYF.